One TCR beta chain is described in this entry. Its antigen is still unknown. As part of sample collection, lesional scalp punch biopsies and peripheral blood were taken from alopecia areata patients. This entry is derived from a study of CD8+ T cells in alopecia areata. Study observations and caveats: Possibly because of HLA-related factors, TCR sharing was less clear across patients than in mice. When scalp samples are sequenced, resident alphabeta T cells of normal skin are also captured.

RNA, once extracted, was reverse transcribed into cDNA for use as the sequencing template. Repertoires were generated with immunoSEQ multiplex PCR, while TCRdb's copy carries only in-frame clones and drops some. The sample records 100,000 to 150,000 clones, around 50% being singletons. CDR1 is SQVTM and CDR2 is ANQGSEA in the germline V gene. The CDR3 covers 12 residues. Trimming took 3 bases from V and 4 from J, leaving 9 bases between them. The receptor comes from a human donor with alopecia areata. The chain has TRBV29-1 and TRBJ2-5; D is ambiguous. Sequencing was performed on NKG2D-low CD8+ T cells sorted from blood. DNA of the CDR3: TGCAGCGTTGAGATTGACCGAGAGACCCAGTACTTC. Its protein product is CSVEIDRETQYF.